One T cell receptor beta chain is described in this entry. The data stem from a study of shared clonotypes between healthy human individuals. The CDR3 sequence is 14 residues long. V was trimmed by 8 bases and J by 0 bases, leaving 11 bases between them. Germline CDR1 reads SNHLY; CDR2 reads FYNNEI. Some clones are missing from TCRdb's copy, which holds only in-frame ones; the method was immunoSEQ multiplex PCR. Of about a million clones listed, approximately 68% are singletons. The source material was memory CD4+ T cells sorted from blood. Subset meaning: CD45RA-negative fraction. The clonotype was recovered from a man between 18 and 35 years old in good health. The genes are TRBV2 and TRBJ1-3; no clear D gene. In nucleotides, the CDR3 is TGTGCCAGCCCAAGACCGGGCTCTGGAAACACCATATATTTT. It specifies CASPRPGSGNTIYF.